The 26 T cell receptor beta chains below were found in one sample sequenced in a study of identical twins (dated by TCRdb to the mid-2010s). To prepare the library, 5' RACE was applied. The sequencing machine was an Illumina HiSeq 2000. In TCRdb, the public reads were trimmed at Q25 with fastp and aligned with MiXCR, with productive beta chains retained. Each CDR3 protein gets just one entry, which takes the most common genes and DNA from the rows behind it. Recorded for this sample are 1.5 million to 2 million distinct CDR3 sequences; about 30% of them occurred a single time. More than 0.25% of the sample is taken by the ten largest. Input material: cord blood. The receptors were gathered from a newborn girl in good health.

The chain carries TRBV2 and TRBJ2-4; 8 positions match TRBD2. The J call is in doubt because the DNA end fits TRBJ2-7 better. The CDR3 length is 14 residues. The V gene's germline CDR1 is SNHLY and CDR2 FYNNEI. CDR3 DNA: TGTGCCAGCAGTGAACTAAGCGGGGGAAACGAGCAGTACTTC. It specifies CASSELSGGNEQYF.

This clonotype was seen at least ten times. This chain uses TRBV6-5 with TRBJ1-2, with a possible D match to TRBD1 (5 bases). The germline gives CDR1 MNHEY, CDR2 SVGAGI. This CDR3 region has 14 residues. V lost 0 bases to trimming and J lost 2 bases, with 7 bases between them. CDR3 sequence (DNA): TGTGCCAGCAGTTACTCAGCAGGGAACTATGGCTACACCTTC. The encoded protein is CASSYSAGNYGYTF.

This clonotype was seen only a few times. V and J are TRBV24-1 and TRBJ2-2; D may be TRBD2 (5 bases). CDR3 size: 17 residues. Germline CDR1 reads KGHDR; CDR2 reads SFDVKD. Trimming cost V 2 bases and J 1 base, with 13 bases left between them. CDR3 nucleotides: TGTGCCACCAGTGATTGGTCGGGAAAGGGGAACACCGGGGAGCTGTTTTTT. As protein: CATSDWSGKGNTGELFF.

The J gene is TRBJ2-5, the V gene TRBV7-9; 7 bases are shared with TRBD2. The CDR3 sequence is 16 residues long. CDR1 SEHNR and CDR2 FQNEAQ come from the germline V gene (reference sequence). V gave up 1 base and J gave up 2 bases; unmatched junction bases: 7. The chain's CDR3 is CASSLGSGGAQETQYF. CDR3 coding DNA: TGTGCCAGCAGCTTAGGGTCGGGAGGAGCTCAAGAGACCCAGTACTTC.

The gene calls are TRBV5-1 and TRBJ1-1, with 8 nucleotides matching TRBD1. This CDR3 has 12 residues. The V gene end was trimmed by 7 bases and the J gene end by 11 bases; junction bases not matched to a gene: 10. CDR1 is SGHRS and CDR2 is YFSETQ in the germline V gene. CDR3 in DNA: TGCGCCAGCGCCGACAGGGGAGGGGACGCTTTCTTT. It codes for CASADRGGDAFF.

This chain connects TRBV7-9 to TRBJ1-2; tentative D call: TRBD1 (5 bases). The CDR3 covers 12 residues. Trimming cost V 4 bases and J 10 bases, with 13 bases left between them. Looked up from germline, CDR1 is SEHNR and CDR2 is FQNEAQ (reference sequence). Written as DNA, the CDR3 is TGTGCCAGCAGCTCAGGGTTTGTGAACTACACCTTC. Translating it yields CASSSGFVNYTF.

This clonotype was picked up a small number of times. The chain couples TRBV20-1 to TRBJ2-1; D remains ambiguous. There are 15 residues in the CDR3. The V end was cut by 6 bases, the J end by 4 bases, with 19 bases between. Germline V lookup: CDR1 DFQATT, CDR2 SNEGSKA (reference sequence). CDR3: CSAPKAGRIYNEQFF. CDR3 coding DNA: TGCAGTGCCCCCAAAGCCGGACGAATTTACAATGAGCAGTTCTTC.

There are many counts of this clonotype. The chain is built from TRBV10-3 and TRBJ2-5, with TRBD1 matching over 8 bases. The CDR3 totals 18 residues. The germline gives CDR1 ENHRY, CDR2 SYGVKD. Losses at the gene ends were 0 bases for V and 3 bases for J; bases not matched to a gene: 12. The CDR3 loop reads CAISESDSIRTGKETQYF. The CDR3 nucleotides read TGTGCCATCAGTGAGTCGGATTCTATTCGGACAGGGAAAGAGACCCAGTACTTC.

In this sample, this clonotype turned up a few times. The chain uses TRBV20-1 and TRBJ1-1; D might be TRBD1 (5 bases). Looked up from germline, CDR1 is DFQATT and CDR2 is SNEGSKA (reference sequence). The CDR3 totals 14 residues. Deletions cut 1 base from V and 0 bases from J, with 9 bases between. CDR3 protein: CSARGTRMNTEAFF. DNA for the CDR3: TGCAGTGCTAGAGGGACACGCATGAACACTGAAGCTTTCTTT.

V is TRBV20-1 and J is TRBJ1-4; D might be TRBD1 (5 bases). Looked up from germline, CDR1 is DFQATT and CDR2 is SNEGSKA (reference sequence). This CDR3 region has 14 residues. The V end was cut by 3 bases, the J end by 8 bases, with 16 bases between. CDR3 amino acids: CSARVSGEGEKLFF. The DNA for the CDR3 is TGCAGTGCTAGGGTATCGGGTGAGGGGGAAAAACTGTTTTTT.

The CDR3 here is CASSPGGTGGRSTEAFF. CDR3 nucleotides: TGTGCCAGCAGCCCTGGGGGGACAGGGGGGAGAAGCACTGAAGCTTTCTTT. V gene TRBV13 combines with J gene TRBJ1-1, with 11 bases fitting TRBD1. The CDR3 is made up of 17 amino acids. Germline loops: CDR1 PRHDT, CDR2 FYEKMQ (reference sequence). V lost 5 bases to trimming and J lost 4 bases; unmatched junction nucleotides: 12. Full variable domain (missing parts from reference TRBV13 and TRBJ1-1): AAGVIQSPRHLIKEKRETATLKCYPIPRHDTVYWYQQGPGQDPQFLISFYEKMQSDKGSIPDRFSAQQFSDYHSELNMSSLELGDSALYFCASSPGGTGGRSTEAFFGQGTRLTVV.

This clonotype was detected a few times. The chain links TRBV10-3 to TRBJ1-5; D is unresolved. Per germline, CDR1 ENHRY and CDR2 SYGVKD. The CDR3 extends over 16 amino acids. V lost 0 bases and J lost 0, with 9 bases in between. In DNA, the CDR3 is TGTGCCATCAGTGAGTCGAGGGATTATAGCAATCAGCCCCAGCATTTT. Its protein is CAISESRDYSNQPQHF.

This clonotype was seen a few times. The CDR3 loop reads CASSEGIWGYTF. In nucleotides, the CDR3 is TGTGCCAGCAGTGAAGGGATATGGGGCTACACCTTC. This sequence joins TRBV2 and TRBJ1-2; no clear D. The CDR3 covers 12 residues. V was clipped by 1 base and J by 8 bases, with 8 bases between them. CDR1 SNHLY and CDR2 FYNNEI come from the germline V gene.

This chain uses TRBV29-1 with TRBJ1-2; D perhaps matches TRBD1 (6 bases). The germline V and J ends were trimmed by 3 bases and 4 bases, with 12 bases remaining between them. The CDR3 length is 13 residues. Germline CDR1 reads SQVTM; CDR2 reads ANQGSEA. The CDR3 here is CSVDRGGSYGYTF. In nucleotides, the CDR3 is TGCAGCGTTGATAGGGGGGGGAGCTATGGCTACACCTTC.

In this sample, this clonotype turned up many times. V gene TRBV4-1 combines with J gene TRBJ2-3, with 9 bases aligning to TRBD2. V lost 0 bases and J lost 0; bases outside the gene matches: 22. Per the germline V gene, CDR1 is MGHRA and CDR2 is YSYEKL. CDR3 size: 23 residues. CDR3 sequence: CASSQDPHPRTSDLDPSTDTQYF. The CDR3 nucleotides read TGCGCCAGCAGCCAAGATCCCCACCCCCGGACTAGCGACTTAGATCCTAGCACAGATACGCAGTATTTT.

This clonotype occurred a few times. The V and J genes are TRBV20-1 and TRBJ1-2, with D maybe TRBD1 (5 bases). CDR1 is DFQATT and CDR2 is SNEGSKA in the germline V gene (reference sequence). V was clipped by 0 bases and J by 4 bases, with 9 bases between them. The CDR3 runs 13 residues. Written as DNA, the CDR3 is TGCAGTGCTAGAGATCAGGGATCCTATGGCTACACCTTC. Its protein product is CSARDQGSYGYTF.

There are many counts of this clonotype. The CDR3 loop is CASTTSGKFEQYF. DNA for the CDR3: TGTGCCAGCACGACTAGCGGGAAGTTTGAGCAGTACTTC. The chain uses TRBV28 and TRBJ2-7; 11 bases agree with TRBD2. The CDR3 sequence is 13 residues long. Germline CDR1 and CDR2: MDHEN and SYDVKM. Unmatched junction bases numbered 6, after V lost 7 bases and J lost 7 bases.

This clonotype came up many times. DNA of the CDR3: TGCAGCGTTGAAACCCGGGACGTTAACTATGGCTACACCTTC. This codes for CSVETRDVNYGYTF. V usage is TRBV29-1 and J usage is TRBJ1-2; maybe TRBD1 (5 bases). V lost 2 bases and J lost 1, with 11 bases in between. The CDR3 is made up of 14 amino acids. Germline CDR1 reads SQVTM; CDR2 reads ANQGSEA.

The table lists this clonotype with a few counts. The chain carries TRBV12-3 or TRBV12-4 and TRBJ2-7; TRBD2 agrees at 8 bases. This CDR3 spans 15 amino acids. The ends lost 6 bases at V and 2 bases at J; junction bases unmatched: 9. CDR3 sequence (DNA): TGTGCCAGCAGCAGACTAGCGCGTTGGGCCTACGAGCAGTACTTC. As protein: CASSRLARWAYEQYF.

With respect to this clonotype: An end of the junction differs from the germline gene, which may be a read error. The J gene is TRBJ2-7, the V gene TRBV7-2; no definite D call. CDR1 is SGHTA, CDR2 FQGNSA, per germline. This CDR3 is built from 14 residues. CDR3 residues: CANSRLDGSYEQYF. The CDR3 region has the DNA TGTGCCAACAGCCGCCTAGACGGCTCCTACGAGCAGTACTTC. The complete variable domain, with remaining parts taken from reference TRBV7-2 and TRBJ2-7, reads GAGVSQSPSNKVTEKGKDVELRCDPISGHTALYWYRQSLGQGLEFLIYFQGNSAPDKSGLPSDRFSAERTGGSVSTLTIQRTQQEDSAVYLCANSRLDGSYEQYFGPGTRLTVT.

This rearrangement joins TRBV21-1 to TRBJ2-3. TRBV21-1 is marked as a pseudogene. The CDR3 has 15 residues. The CDR3 loop reads CASSKACRSADTQYF. Written as DNA, the CDR3 is TGTGCCAGCAGCAAAGCCTGCCGGTCGGCAGATACGCAGTATTTT.

The chain recombines TRBV20-1 with TRBJ2-7, with D tentatively TRBD1 (6 bases). Judging by the DNA end, TRBJ2-5 fits better; the J call may be wrong. Germline V gene lookup returns CDR1 DFQATT and CDR2 SNEGSKA (reference sequence). The CDR3 is 14 amino acids. The CDR3 region is CSARPTGPGETQYF. The CDR3 DNA reads as TGCAGTGCTAGACCTACAGGGCCGGGGGAGACCCAGTACTTC.

This clonotype appeared a few times. The V call is TRBV3-1, the J call TRBJ1-1, with unresolved D. CDR1 and CDR2 from the germline V gene are LGHDT and YNNKEL (reference sequence). Trimming removed 1 base from V and 8 bases from J, with 8 bases in between. CDR3 length: 12 residues. The chain's CDR3 is CASSQAPGEAFF. CDR3 DNA sequence: TGTGCCAGCAGCCAAGCCCCAGGAGAAGCTTTCTTT.

V is TRBV10-3 and J is TRBJ1-1, with D possibly matching TRBD1 (5 bases). The CDR3 sequence is 14 residues long. Germline assignment: CDR1 ENHRY and CDR2 SYGVKD. Trimming shortened V by 8 bases and J by 2 bases, and 15 bases separated the two germline ends. The CDR3 coding sequence is TGTGCCATCGGGGCAGGGAATAACAACACTGAAGCTTTCTTT. Its translation: CAIGAGNNNTEAFF.

This clonotype was detected ten times or more. The junction departs from germline at one end; a sequencing error may be responsible. The rearrangement links TRBV4-1 to TRBJ1-2, with 7 positions matching TRBD1. Germline CDR1 is MGHRA and CDR2 is YSYEKL. This CDR3 spans 14 amino acids. The CDR3 sequence: CASSQEQGNYGYTF. The CDR3, as DNA: TGTGCCAGCAGCCAAGAACAGGGGAACTATGGCTACACCTTC.

The CDR3 spells CASSFRAATNEKLFF. The CDR3 nucleotides are TGTGCCAGCAGTTTTAGGGCCGCAACTAATGAAAAACTGTTTTTT. The chain links TRBV12-3 or TRBV12-4 to TRBJ1-4; D gene ambiguous. Deletions cut 3 bases from V and 0 bases from J, with 8 bases between. The CDR3 covers 15 residues.